A single TCR gamma chain is shown here with its context. This clone turned up a few times. Its target antigen remains unknown. Qualities for individual bases were not recorded, and no much larger clone is one base off. These data belong to a study of intestinal T cells in coeliac disease (dated by TCRdb to 2018 to 2021). Describing the broader study: Coeliac patients were much younger than controls, with mean ages of roughly 15 versus 50 years in the TRG cohort. A second, larger TCR-gamma (TRG) cohort included duodenal biopsies from roughly 36 coeliac disease patients and 21 non-coeliac controls. In the TCR-delta (TRD) cohort, there were duodenal biopsies from some ten coeliac disease patients and some ten non-coeliac controls.

Broader findings and caveats from the paper: Of approximately 54 biopsies, roughly 51 (around 94%) were correctly classified by TRG clustering, and a leave-one-out accuracy of around 87% was reported. A significant age difference was observed between coeliac and control groups, although significant classification was not yielded by an age-split analysis. All 22 biopsies in training were correctly classified by TRD kmer-based clustering, and a leave-one-out accuracy of less than 95% was reported. Repeated CDR3 amino acid sequences could not be distinguished from PCR duplicates in the analysis. FFPE-derived DNA was found to be relatively degraded, and loss of a proportion of TCR sequences in each sample was likely caused by this degradation.

Receptor amplification or capture employed multiplex PCR. The sequencing machine was an Ion Torrent PGM. The LymphoTrack kit, which has primers carrying Illumina adapters, was used to amplify TRG repertoires from 200 ng of biopsy DNA. TRG amplicons were cleaned up with AMPure XP beads, measured on a 2100 Bioanalyzer, and combined in equimolar amounts. Sequencing of TRG libraries was performed on an Ion PGM instrument. As for how the authors treated the data: Reads in which more than 10% of nucleotides fell below the per-patient third-quartile quality score were removed with FastX. Reads were aligned with IMGT/HighV-QUEST to assign V, D and J genes, identify CDR3 regions and assess functionality. Sequences were converted to amino acids, and every sequence predicted to be non-functional was removed. CDR3s were broken into kmers both with and without positional annotation, kmer frequencies were analysed by PCA, and samples were clustered using each of the 1023 combinations of PCs 1-10. Leave-one-out cross-validation was used to validate the classification, with parameters re-optimised on the remaining samples in each round. Shannon diversity was calculated with the vegan R package from repeated random subsamples, each the size of the lowest read count. Public reads were reanalyzed in TCRdb with CATT, and rows carrying the same DNA were merged afterwards. TCRdb, rather than the study authors, made the V and J calls. In this sample the table shows 2,300 or so gamma-chain clones, roughly 41% of which occur a single time. The ten largest clones capture approximately 4.7% of the sample.

The CDR3 has 13 amino acids, counting the end cysteine and phenylalanine. The entry retains the CDR3 DNA only, 39 bases that are in frame from base 1. Trimming leaves V shorter by 8 bases and J shorter by 2 bases, with the junction holding 6 bases beyond the gene matches. Genomic DNA was extracted with the QIAamp DNA FFPE tissue kit from ten 5-um FFPE scrolls per case. Classification of coeliac disease based on the TCR repertoire was tested using fully anonymised formalin-fixed paraffin-embedded duodenal biopsies that were surplus to diagnostic needs. The chain uses TRGV11 and TRGJ1 or TRGJ2. TRGV11 carries the ORF label, with uncertain function. Source material: a duodenal biopsy. The clonotype originates from a human donor with celiac disease. The bases are TGTGCCTGCTGGACCGACTATTATTATAAGAAACTCTTT. This codes for CACWTDYYYKKLF.